The 22 T cell receptor beta chains below were found in one sample sequenced in a study of cytomegalovirus exposure and HLA in healthy donors (dated by TCRdb to about 2017). The library was prepared using the immunoSEQ multiplex PCR assay. For the multiplex PCR, a mixture combining 60 forward primers for TCR Vbeta segments and 13 reverse primers for TCR Jbeta segments was used. TCRdb obtained this table from immuneACCESS and retained in-frame rearrangements with V and J assigned. These tables miss some clones; where compared with another copy, unresolved V genes account for less than half of the shortfall, and the remainder is unexplained. The sample table contains 100,000 to 150,000 clones; only one count was recorded for 60% to 85% of them. The ten top clones hold 1.5% to 2.5% of the sample. Sequencing was carried out using PBMCs. The receptors come from a man aged 45-65 years in good health and CMV-seronegative.

The J gene is TRBJ2-7, the V gene TRBV10-1; D might be TRBD2 (5 bases). The CDR3 has 18 residues. Germline assignment: CDR1 WNHNN and CDR2 SYGVQD (reference sequence). The V gene lost 7 bases and the J gene lost 5 bases, with 30 bases spanning the gap. CDR3 nucleotides: TGCGCCAGCACCAGATTTAGGCCAGCCGAGGGAAGGATACACGAGCAGTACGTC. Its protein is CASTRFRPAEGRIHEQYV.

The gene calls are TRBV9 and TRBJ1-1, with 7 nucleotides matching TRBD1. This CDR3 is built from 17 residues. V was clipped by 5 bases and J by 7 bases; unmatched bases: 20. Germline V gene lookup returns CDR1 SGDLS and CDR2 YYNGEE. Here the CDR3 DNA reads TGTGCCAGCAGACATCTAAAGGGCTTGGGACAGAGTAATGAAGCTTTCTTT. Protein sequence: CASRHLKGLGQSNEAFF.

This chain joins TRBV5-5 and TRBJ2-3, with D perhaps matching TRBD1 (6 bases). The germline V and J ends were trimmed by 4 bases and 0 bases, with 15 bases remaining between them. The germline gives CDR1 SGHKS, CDR2 YYEKEE (reference sequence). The CDR3 runs to 16 residues. The chain's CDR3 is CASSSTGLTSTDTQYF. The DNA for the CDR3 is TGTGCCAGCAGCAGTACAGGGCTTACTAGCACAGATACGCAGTATTTT.

This clone was detected a few times. The rearrangement links TRBV10-1 to TRBJ2-7, with a tentative D call TRBD1 (5 bases). CDR1 is WNHNN and CDR2 is SYGVQD in the germline V gene (reference sequence). CDR3 size: 14 residues. The V gene lost 7 bases and the J gene lost 2 bases, with 15 bases spanning the gap. CDR3 amino acids: CASNDSTVTYEQYV. DNA for the CDR3: TGCGCCAGCAATGACTCGACAGTGACCTACGAGCAGTACGTC.

The chain employs TRBV18 and TRBJ1-1; D remains ambiguous. Trimming took off 0 bases at V and 4 bases at J, with 12 bases between the two ends. Germline V gives CDR1 KGHSH, CDR2 LQKENI. This CDR3 is built from 15 residues. The CDR3 DNA reads TGTGCCAGCTCACCACCGGTCAGAACGGGCACTGAAGCTTTCTTT. This gives the protein CASSPPVRTGTEAFF.

The chain joins TRBV30 to TRBJ2-2, with 9 bases that match TRBD2. This CDR3 spans 16 amino acids. The germline V gene has CDR1 GTSNPN and CDR2 SVGIG (reference sequence). V gave up 0 bases and J gave up 8 bases; unmatched junction bases: 10. CDR3 nucleotides: TGTGCCTGGAGTGTAAGGGGAGCGGGGGGCCGGGGGGAGCTGTTTTTT. This sequence encodes CAWSVRGAGGRGELFF.

The chain joins TRBV27 to TRBJ2-3; D might be TRBD2 (5 bases). The CDR3 covers 14 residues. CDR1 and CDR2 from the germline V gene are MNHEY and SMNVEV (reference sequence). V lost 10 bases and J 0 bases, leaving 14 bases between the germline ends. The DNA of the CDR3 is TGTGCCACCTCGAGGGCGACTAGCACAGATACGCAGTATTTT. It translates to CATSRATSTDTQYF.

This chain links TRBV19 with TRBJ2-7; D might be TRBD1 (6 bases). Trimming stripped 3 bases from V and 1 base from J, with 10 bases between. In germline, CDR1 is LNHDA, CDR2 SQIVND (reference sequence). CDR3 length: 14 amino acids. The CDR3 here is CASSIQGSSYEQYF. The CDR3 DNA is TGTGCCAGTAGTATTCAGGGGAGTTCCTACGAGCAGTACTTC.

The J gene is TRBJ2-3, the V gene TRBV7-2, with 7 nucleotides matching TRBD1. Germline CDR1 reads SGHTA; CDR2 reads FQGNSA. The V gene end was trimmed by 5 bases and the J gene end by 4 bases; junction bases not matched to a gene: 6. The CDR3 totals 14 residues. CDR3 sequence reads: CASSPTGAPDTQYF. As DNA, the CDR3 is TGTGCCAGCAGCCCTACAGGGGCCCCAGATACGCAGTATTTT.

The count of this clone is one. The chain uses TRBV11-3 and TRBJ2-2; 7 nucleotides align to TRBD1. The CDR3 is made up of 17 amino acids. Germline CDR1 and CDR2: SGHNT and YENEEA. V shed 5 bases, J shed 7 bases, and the junction held 16 bases outside the gene matches. The CDR3 DNA reads as TGTGCCAGCAGCCCCCGGTACAGGGGCGAGATTGGCGGGGAGCTGTTTTTT. This translates into CASSPRYRGEIGGELFF. The full variable domain, its missing parts supplied by reference TRBV11-3 and TRBJ2-2, is EAGVVQSPRYKIIEKKQPVAFWCNPISGHNTLYWYLQNLGQGPELLIRYENEEAVDDSQLPKDRFSAERLKGVDSTLKIQPAELGDSAVYLCASSPRYRGEIGGELFFGEGSRLTVL.

V usage is TRBV2 and J usage is TRBJ2-7; TRBD1 agrees at 8 bases. The CDR3 totals 15 residues. From germline, CDR1 is SNHLY and CDR2 FYNNEI. J gave up 0 bases and V 2 bases, and 3 bases lay outside the gene matches. CDR3 nucleotides: TGTGCCAGCAGTGAAACAGGGGGTACCTCCTACGAGCAGTACGTC. It translates to CASSETGGTSYEQYV.

This rearrangement joins TRBV28 to TRBJ1-5; no definite D call. The germline V gene encodes CDR1 MDHEN and CDR2 SYDVKM. V lost 1 base to trimming and J lost 0 bases, with 13 bases between them. The CDR3 runs 17 residues. As DNA, the CDR3 is TGTGCCAGCAGTTTATATACAGCTGATGGTAGCAATCAGCCCCAGCATTTT. This gives the protein CASSLYTADGSNQPQHF.

The chain recombines TRBV4-3 with TRBJ2-2; 8 bases map to TRBD2. V gave up 4 bases and J gave up 10 bases; unmatched junction bases: 8. CDR3 length: 14 amino acids. Germline CDR1 reads LGHNA; CDR2 reads YSLEER. CDR3 sequence reads: CASSRLGGAEELFF. As DNA, the CDR3 is TGCGCCAGCAGCCGCCTCGGGGGGGCAGAGGAGCTGTTTTTT.

The gene calls are TRBV6-6 and TRBJ2-5; D is ambiguous. Germline assignment: CDR1 MNHNY and CDR2 SVGAGI (reference sequence). The CDR3 runs 12 residues. The V end was cut by 1 base, the J end by 4 bases, with 4 bases between. CDR3 protein: CASSYLSETQYF. CDR3 sequence (DNA): TGTGCCAGCAGTTACTTATCAGAGACCCAGTACTTC.

The chain carries TRBV7-2 and TRBJ2-2; the match to TRBD2 covers 10 bases. CDR3 length: 15 amino acids. The junction had 4 bases not matched to a gene; V was cut back by 6 bases and J by 3 bases. Germline-derived CDR1 and CDR2 are SGHTA and FQGNSA. The CDR3 protein is CASRRTSGDTGELFF. In DNA form, the CDR3 reads TGTGCCAGCAGGCGGACTAGCGGAGACACCGGGGAGCTGTTTTTT.

This sequence joins TRBV7-7 and TRBJ2-1; 7 nucleotides line up with TRBD1. Germline CDR1 is SSHAT and CDR2 is FNYEAQ (reference sequence). With 5 bases clipped from V and 3 bases from J, the junction kept 7 bases outside the gene matches. The length of the CDR3 is 15 residues. The CDR3 coding sequence is TGTGCCAGCAGCCCCCCGGGGACAGTCTACAATGAGCAGTTCTTC. Its protein product is CASSPPGTVYNEQFF.

The chain recombines TRBV9 with TRBJ1-6; D may be TRBD1 (6 bases). Germline values: CDR1 SGDLS, CDR2 YYNGEE. Trimming pared 3 bases from V and 5 bases from J, leaving 12 bases between. The CDR3 runs to 15 residues. CDR3 protein: CASSGTGTNNSPLHF. The DNA for the CDR3 is TGTGCCAGCAGCGGAACCGGGACAAATAATTCACCCCTCCACTTT.

CDR3 sequence reads: CASSQEVVQDRVNTIYF. In DNA form, the CDR3 reads TGCGCCAGCAGCCAAGAGGTGGTGCAGGACAGGGTGAACACCATATATTTT. The chain has TRBV4-1 and TRBJ1-3, with 8 bases that match TRBD1. The CDR3 contains 17 residues. CDR1 and CDR2 from the germline V gene are MGHRA and YSYEKL. The V gene end was trimmed by 0 bases and the J gene end by 7 bases; junction bases not matched to a gene: 11.

The chain employs TRBV6-5 and TRBJ2-2, with 9 bases identical to TRBD1. J was trimmed by 3 bases and V by 6 bases; bases with no gene match: 5. CDR1 MNHEY and CDR2 SVGAGI come from the germline V gene. The CDR3 has 15 amino acids. CDR3: CASRTGGFHTGELFF. The CDR3 DNA sequence: TGTGCCAGCAGAACAGGGGGCTTTCACACCGGGGAGCTGTTTTTT.

The V call is TRBV5-5, the J call TRBJ1-5, with D tentatively TRBD1 (6 bases). Germline CDR1 is SGHKS and CDR2 is YYEKEE (reference sequence). This CDR3 contains 17 residues. V was cut by 2 bases and J by 1 base, with 16 bases left in between. The CDR3 spells CASSLKQGPSSNQPQHF. Written as DNA, the CDR3 is TGTGCCAGCAGCTTAAAACAGGGCCCGAGCAGCAATCAGCCCCAGCATTTT.

The chain employs TRBV9 and TRBJ2-5; perhaps TRBD2 as D (5 bases). CDR1 and CDR2 (germline): SGDLS, YYNGEE. Trimming cost V 4 bases and J 2 bases, with 9 bases left between them. The CDR3 runs to 13 residues. The CDR3 is CASSLGVQETQYF. The CDR3 DNA follows: TGTGCCAGCAGCCTCGGGGTTCAAGAGACCCAGTACTTC.

This chain links TRBV7-3 with TRBJ2-3; 10 bases match TRBD2. The trim removed 5 bases at V and 6 bases at J, leaving 5 bases unmatched. This CDR3 has 14 amino acids. Germline lookup yields CDR1 SGHTA and CDR2 FQGTGA. The DNA of the CDR3 is TGTGCCAGCAGCCACAGCGGGGGGGCCGATACGCAGTATTTT. Protein product: CASSHSGGADTQYF.